The sequence of this TCR beta chain was determined in a study of CD8+CD57+ T cells in acquired aplastic anemia. According to the study, genomic DNA was the template for TCR beta VDJ and CDR3 profiling. TCRdb re-analysed the reads in MiXCR, keeping a single row per CDR3 protein. The sample lists approximately 220,000 distinct CDR3 sequences, approximately 45% occurring once. All sequencing subjects had displayed CD8+CD57+ cell expansion on flow cytometry. The CDR3 contains 12 residues. V was clipped by 3 bases and J by 6 bases, with 8 bases between them. V is TRBV12-3 or TRBV12-4 and J is TRBJ1-1; possibly TRBD1 for D (5 bases). This clonotype was sampled from a human donor with aplastic anemia. The sample taken for sequencing was sorted CD4+, CD8+, or CD8+CD57+ T cells (not recorded which) from PBMCs. The CDR3 reads CASSFGGSEAFF. CDR3 nucleotides: TGTGCCAGCAGTTTCGGGGGGTCTGAAGCTTTCTTT.